The clone carrying this T cell receptor (beta chain) was recorded a few times. Antigen: not known. Amplification targeted the TCR beta CDR3 regions, with RNA transcripts as the source material. First-round RT-PCR with HTBI primers preceded a second-round multiplex PCR. TCRdb called the multiplex PCR reads again in MiXCR, with one record for every CDR3 protein. The sample includes around 670,000 distinct CDR3 sequences, around 40% of them seen just once. From germline, CDR1 is SEHNR and CDR2 FQNEAQ (reference sequence). This CDR3 is built from 14 residues. The V end lost 6 bases, the J end lost 2 bases, and 13 bases lay between the germline ends. Ophthalmopathy cases showed moderate-to-severe activity, scoring CAS ≥3 and NOSPECS ≥4, with duration under 3 months. The data derive from a study of Graves' ophthalmopathy and Graves' hyperthyroidism. Study at large: Prior to any treatment, peripheral blood was collected at the time of initial diagnosis. Study observations and caveats: Ophthalmopathy progression predictions by the model showed approximately 79% specificity and 60% to 71% sensitivity. Among expanded thyroid clonotypes above 0.001 frequency, most also occurred in blood.

The gene calls are TRBV7-9 and TRBJ1-1; weak D call: TRBD1 (6 bases). The TCR originated in an adult man with Graves' ophthalmopathy. Source material: peripheral blood. The DNA of the CDR3 is TGTGCCAGCAGGGGAGGGGGGGTTAACACTGAAGCTTTCTTT. Amino acid sequence: CASRGGGVNTEAFF.